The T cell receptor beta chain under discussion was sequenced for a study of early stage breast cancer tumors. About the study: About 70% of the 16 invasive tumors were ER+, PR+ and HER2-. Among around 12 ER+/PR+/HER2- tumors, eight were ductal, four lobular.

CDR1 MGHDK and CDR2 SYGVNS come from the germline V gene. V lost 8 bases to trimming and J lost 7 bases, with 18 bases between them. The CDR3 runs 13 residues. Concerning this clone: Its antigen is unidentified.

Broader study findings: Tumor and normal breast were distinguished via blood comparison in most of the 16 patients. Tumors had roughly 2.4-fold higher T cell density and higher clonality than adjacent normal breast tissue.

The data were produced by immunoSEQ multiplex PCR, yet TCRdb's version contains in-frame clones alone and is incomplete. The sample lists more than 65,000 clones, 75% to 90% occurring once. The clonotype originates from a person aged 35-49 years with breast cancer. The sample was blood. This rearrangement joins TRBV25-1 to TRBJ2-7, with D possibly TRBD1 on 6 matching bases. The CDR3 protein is CASCETGQWEQYF. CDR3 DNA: TGTGCCAGCTGCGAGACAGGCCAGTGGGAGCAGTACTTC.